The 5 T cell receptor beta chains presented below share a single source sample, sequenced in a study of CD8 T cells in Susac syndrome. After extraction with the RNeasy kit, roughly 0.5 to 1 ug of the RNA was reverse transcribed using random hexamers. TCRdb used MiXCR to reprocess the immunoSEQ multiplex PCR reads, holding one entry per CDR3 protein. The table has some 150,000 distinct CDR3 sequences, 95% seen once; the top ten hold more than 0.11%. The sequencing input was CD4+ T cells from PBMCs. All receptors derive from a human donor with Susac syndrome.

The genes are TRBV28 and TRBJ1-4; D gene uncertain. CDR3 length: 14 amino acids. Between the trimmed V and J ends, which lost 5 bases and 7 bases, there was a span of 14 bases. Germline assignment: CDR1 MDHEN and CDR2 SYDVKM. This chain's CDR3 is CASSPIRLGEKLFF. In nucleotides, the CDR3 is TGTGCCAGCAGTCCAATAAGGTTAGGTGAAAAACTGTTTTTT.

The sample holds a few counts of this clonotype. The rearrangement links TRBV6-2 or TRBV6-3 to TRBJ2-1, with 9 positions matching TRBD2. This CDR3 region has 14 residues. Germline CDR1 reads MNHEY; CDR2 reads SVGEGT. Unmatched junction bases numbered 4, after V lost 6 bases and J lost 4 bases. The CDR3 nucleotides are TGTGCCAGCAGCTGGACTAGCGAGTACAATGAGCAGTTCTTC. Protein sequence: CASSWTSEYNEQFF.

The rearrangement joins TRBV4-2 to TRBJ1-2; TRBD1 agrees at 9 bases. Germline loops: CDR1 LGHNA, CDR2 YNFKEQ. The J segment lost 8 bases and the V segment lost 0 bases, leaving 10 bases of the junction unmatched. This CDR3 has 16 residues. CDR3 region: CASSQDFTGGLGGYTF. CDR3 nucleotide sequence: TGTGCCAGCAGCCAAGATTTCACAGGGGGCTTGGGAGGCTACACCTTC.

The chain combines TRBV20-1 with TRBJ2-2; 8 nucleotides align to TRBD1. The germline CDR1 and CDR2 sequences are DFQATT and SNEGSKA (reference sequence). V lost 6 bases, J lost 6 bases, and 12 bases stayed unmatched. The CDR3 spans 15 residues. This CDR3 is CSARQGNKVPGELFF. CDR3 sequence (DNA): TGCAGTGCACGACAGGGGAATAAGGTGCCCGGGGAGCTGTTTTTT.

The chain is built from TRBV7-3 and TRBJ1-6; D ambiguous. The CDR3 sequence is 12 residues long. The V gene's germline CDR1 is SGHTA and CDR2 FQGTGA. Trimming took off 3 bases at V and 13 bases at J, with 10 bases between the two ends. CDR3 in DNA: TGTGCCAGCAGCTTCCCGGGAGGGCCCCTCCACTTT. The encoded protein is CASSFPGGPLHF.